Shown below are 5 T cell receptor beta chains from a single sample sequenced in a study of tumor-infiltrating lymphocytes in primary liver carcinoma. A primer matching the constant region was used to make TCR beta cDNA from around 460 ng of total RNA. Libraries of TCR beta came from three nested multiplex PCR rounds with slightly modified ARM-PCR. Two initial PCR rounds of approximately 10 cycles each paired TRBV1-TRBV30 forward primers with a C-beta reverse primer. TCRdb used MiXCR to reprocess the multiplex PCR reads, holding one entry per CDR3 protein. The data hold around 210,000 distinct CDR3 sequences, with less than 70% observed a single time. The source of the blood RNA was unsorted whole blood, and germline DNA was extracted as well. The source material was peripheral blood. All receptors come from a woman aged 55-70 years with primary liver carcinoma and hepatitis B virus infection.

A few counts support this clonotype. At one end, the junction sequence differs from germline, possibly due to a read error. The chain recombines TRBV6-1 with TRBJ2-3, with D tentatively TRBD2 (7 bases). This CDR3 comprises 14 residues. In germline, CDR1 is MNHNS, CDR2 SASEGT. CDR3 sequence reads: CATSESAGAPTQYF. The CDR3 DNA follows: TGTGCCACCAGTGAGTCCGCGGGGGCCCCGACGCAGTATTTT.

With respect to this clonotype: The CDR3 ends on some other residue instead of the conserved phenylalanine or tryptophan, so this is likely a read error. V is TRBV11-2 and J is TRBJ1-1; D not resolved. The ends were cut back, 5 bases at V and 1 base at J, with 5 bases in the middle. The CDR3 has 12 residues. Per the germline V gene, CDR1 is SGHAT and CDR2 is FQNNGV. The CDR3 nucleotides are TGTGCCAGCAGCCCAGCGAACACTGAAGCTTTCTCT. Protein product: CASSPANTEAFS.

There are a few counts of this clonotype. As DNA, the CDR3 is TGTGCCAGCAGCCTAGACGGCCCTGCAGATACGCAGTATTTT. Translating gives CASSLDGPADTQYF. This rearrangement joins TRBV5-4 to TRBJ2-3; D unresolved. Germline V CDR1 and CDR2: SGHNT, YYREEE (reference sequence). The CDR3 runs 14 residues. V was cut by 4 bases and J by 4 bases, with 13 bases left in between.

The chain employs TRBV11-1 and TRBJ2-1; TRBD2 agrees at 12 bases. The CDR3 totals 14 residues. Germline CDR1 reads SGHAT; CDR2 reads FQDESV (reference sequence). Trimming at V came to 1 base and at J to 9 bases, leaving 1 base not matched to a gene. The CDR3 spells CASSLELAGGEQFF. The CDR3 DNA is TGTGCCAGCAGCTTAGAACTAGCGGGAGGTGAGCAGTTCTTC. Supplemented by reference TRBV11-1 and TRBJ2-1, the full variable domain reads EAEVAQSPRYKITEKSQAVAFWCDPISGHATLYWYRQILGQGPELLVQFQDESVVDDSQLPKDRFSAERLKGVDSTLKIQPAELGDSAMYLCASSLELAGGEQFFGPGTRLTVL.

The rearrangement links TRBV28 to TRBJ2-5, with D unclear. The V gene's germline CDR1 is MDHEN and CDR2 SYDVKM. V dropped 3 bases and J dropped 0 bases, with 8 bases sitting between them. This CDR3 spans 14 amino acids. In nucleotides, the CDR3 is TGTGCCAGCAGTTTTTTGGGTTACCAAGAGACCCAGTACTTC. Encoded protein: CASSFLGYQETQYF.